This T cell receptor (beta chain) stems from a study of cytomegalovirus exposure and HLA in healthy donors. On the study more broadly: Approximately 80 million unique TCRs, all from HLA-typed donors, were included in an early release of the data.

Concerning this clone itself: No antigen is known for it.

Germline lookup yields CDR1 PRHDT and CDR2 FYEKMQ (reference sequence). With 5 bases removed from V and 4 bases from J, the gap between germline ends came to 11 bases. This CDR3 spans 14 amino acids. General study results and limits: Fewer N-insertions (relative to the roughly 730-donor mean) were reportedly seen in an Asian-associated ancestry cluster in a later analysis. Across all donors, roughly uniform sequencing depth was an assumption of the presence/absence analyses.

The PCR had 60 Vbeta and 13 Jbeta primers. Assay: immunoSEQ multiplex PCR; the TCRdb copy retains only in-frame clones and omits some. Of hundreds of thousands of clones listed, nearly 80% are singletons. This sequence joins TRBV13 and TRBJ2-2; the D is unclear. The sample was PBMCs. This clonotype originated in a man aged 18-30 years in good health and CMV-seronegative. In nucleotides, the CDR3 is TGTGCCAGCAGCCGAGCCCGTCCCACCGGGGAGCTGTTTTTT. Amino acid sequence: CASSRARPTGELFF.